Listed below are T cell receptor beta chains from one sample, sequenced in a study of OX40 agonist ivuxolimab in advanced cancers. Only in-frame clones appear in the TCRdb table, and some are missing; sequencing was by immunoSEQ multiplex PCR. Of roughly 30,000 clones listed, approximately 86% were seen once; the top ten hold over 25%. This material consisted of CD4+ or CD8+ T cells sorted from blood, taken in a trial of the OX40 agonist ivuxolimab. Every receptor here comes from an adult with an advanced solid tumor such as melanoma, head and neck, liver or kidney cancer. CDR3s include the opening cysteine and the closing phenylalanine or tryptophan. A D gene is named only where the DNA matches it firmly. Part of the rows lack a size; the others show once, few, many or a class for expanded clones.

TRBV30	-	TRBJ1-1	TRBD1	TGTGCCTGGAGTATCGGGACAGGGATGGCTTTCTTT	CAWSIGTGMAFF
TRBV19	-	TRBJ2-3	-	TGTGCCAGTAGTTTCCTGACAGGATCTACTAGCACAGATACGCAGTATTTT	CASSFLTGSTSTDTQYF
TRBV6-5	-	TRBJ2-2	-	TGTGCCAGCAGTTACAATCTTCCGAACACCGGGGAGCTGTTTTTT	CASSYNLPNTGELFF
TRBV19	-	TRBJ2-7	-	TGTGCCAGTAGTATAGGAGGGTCCGCCTACGAGCAGTACTTC	CASSIGGSAYEQYF
TRBV16	once	TRBJ2-7	-	TGTGCCAGCACCGACACCACCTACGAGCAGTACTTC	CASTDTTYEQYF
TRBV10-2	-	TRBJ2-5	-	TGCGCCAGCAGGAATGGACAGAAAGAGACCCAGTACTTC	CASRNGQKETQYF
TRBV2	-	TRBJ2-5	-	TGTGCCAGCCTGATCCCAGAAGCCTCCAGGGAGACCCAGTACTTC	CASLIPEASRETQYF
TRBV25-1	-	TRBJ1-6	-	TGTGCCAGCAGTTGGGACCGCGATAATTCACCCCTCCACTTT	CASSWDRDNSPLHF
TRBV29-1	few	TRBJ2-7	-	TGCAGCGGAAAACCCGAGGGGACCTCGACCCACGAGCAGTACTTC	CSGKPEGTSTHEQYF
TRBV6-6	-	TRBJ1-1	-	TGTGCCAGCAGTTACTCGAAGAAGGGAGGCGGCTCTGAAGCTTTCTTT	CASSYSKKGGGSEAFF
TRBV4-1	-	TRBJ1-4	-	TGCGCCAGCAGCCAAGTGGGGATAGGGGGAAAACTGTTTTTT	CASSQVGIGGKLFF
TRBV5-1	-	TRBJ2-3	-	TGCGCCAGCAGCTTGATGACCTTAGGCACAGATACGCAGTATTTT	CASSLMTLGTDTQYF
TRBV7-9	-	TRBJ2-1	-	TGTGCCAGCAGCGCTGGGACTTACAATGAGCAGTTCTTC	CASSAGTYNEQFF
TRBV11-2	-	TRBJ2-3	-	TGTGCCAGCAGCCTAACCCGGACTGTGCAAGATACGCAGTATTTT	CASSLTRTVQDTQYF
TRBV27	-	TRBJ2-3	-	TGTGCCAGCAGTTTGCAACGGGGTACGCAGTATTTT	CASSLQRGTQYF
TRBV6-6	few	TRBJ2-7	TRBD1	TGTGCCAGCAGGACAGGGGATTTCTACGAGCAGTACTTC	CASRTGDFYEQYF
TRBV1	-	TRBJ2-1	-	TGCACCAGCAGCCAAGGGACTAGTTCCTACAATGAGCAGTTCTTC	CTSSQGTSSYNEQFF
TRBV21-1	-	TRBJ1-5	-	TGTGCCAGCAGCAAAGAAAGGGCTCAGGGCAATCAGCCCCAGCATTTT	CASSKERAQGNQPQHF
TRBV5-4	-	TRBJ2-5	TRBD2	TGTGCCAGCAGCTTGGGGACTAGCGGGGGGTTCCAAGAGACCCAGTACTTC	CASSLGTSGGFQETQYF
TRBV5-4	-	TRBJ2-7	-	TGTGCCAGCAGACGGGGCTCCAACGAGCAGTACTTC	CASRRGSNEQYF
TRBV6-5	-	TRBJ2-2	TRBD2	TGTGCCAGCAGTTATGGGGGGGCCGGGGAGCTGTTTTTT	CASSYGGAGELFF
TRBV6-1	once	TRBJ2-5	TRBD2	TGTGCCAGCCGAACGGGACTAGCGGGGGAAGAGACCCAGTACTTC	CASRTGLAGEETQYF
TRBV20-1	-	TRBJ1-2	-	TGCAGTGCTAGAGATCCCGGGGGCTACACCTTC	CSARDPGGYTF
TRBV7-9	-	TRBJ1-1	-	TGTGCCAGCAGCTTAGATGAGGCAGTATCAAAGGGTGAAGCTTTCTTT	CASSLDEAVSKGEAFF
TRBV7-6	-	TRBJ2-7	-	TGTGCCAGCAGCTTGGGGGCGAGCTCCTACGAGCAGTACTTC	CASSLGASSYEQYF
TRBV5-6	-	TRBJ2-7	TRBD1	TGTGCCAGCAGCTCCGGGACAGGAAAGGGCGAGCAGTACTTC	CASSSGTGKGEQYF
TRBV5-8	-	TRBJ1-5	-	TGTGCCAGCAGCTTGGGAGATCAGCCCCAGCATTTT	CASSLGDQPQHF
TRBV13	once	TRBJ1-1	-	TGTGCCAGCAGCTTAGGGGGGAGGTCGGCTGAAGCTTTCTTT	CASSLGGRSAEAFF
TRBV28	-	TRBJ2-5	TRBD2	TGTGCCAGCAGTTTACTAGCCCCTAGCGGGGTGAAGACCCAGTACTTC	CASSLLAPSGVKTQYF
TRBV6-5	medium-sized	TRBJ1-1	-	TGTGCCAGCAGTACGCACAGGGCCGGAGGGACTGAAGCTTTCTTT	CASSTHRAGGTEAFF
TRBV7-9	-	TRBJ2-7	TRBD1	TGTGCCAGCAGCTTGGGACAGGGGGTGAAGGAGCAGTACTTC	CASSLGQGVKEQYF
TRBV27	-	TRBJ2-1	-	TGTGCCAGCAGTAGTAGGCAGGGAGGCAATGAGCAGTTCTTC	CASSSRQGGNEQFF
TRBV28	-	TRBJ2-1	-	TGTGCCAGCAGTTTCGATGGTCCAATTTACAATGAGCAGTTCTTC	CASSFDGPIYNEQFF
TRBV14	-	TRBJ2-5	-	TGTGCCAGCAGCCACGTCAGCAGGGTCGAAGAGACCCAGTACTTC	CASSHVSRVEETQYF
TRBV2	few	TRBJ2-5	-	TGTGCCAGCAGTTATAACCAAGAGACCCAGTACTTC	CASSYNQETQYF
TRBV5-8	-	TRBJ2-7	TRBD2	TGTGCCAGCAGCTTGGGTTCGGGAGGGGACGAGCAGTACTTC	CASSLGSGGDEQYF
TRBV28	-	TRBJ1-1	-	TGTGCCAGCAGCCCTAGACGGACGAACACTGAAGCTTTCTTT	CASSPRRTNTEAFF
TRBV27	-	TRBJ2-7	-	TGTGCCAGCAGTTTATCCGCCCTGGCAGGGGATTTTTCCTACGAGCAGTACTTC	CASSLSALAGDFSYEQYF
TRBV22-1	-	TRBJ2-6	-	TGTCCTGGGAGCAATGCGCGCGAACAAAGTCGGGCCAACGTCCTGACTTTC	CPGSNAREQSRANVLTF
TRBV9	once	TRBJ2-7	TRBD2	TGTGCCAGCAGCGTAGGGGAGGGCTACGAGCAGTACTTC	CASSVGEGYEQYF
TRBV4-1	-	TRBJ1-4	-	TGCGCCAGCAGCCCATATGAAGGGGGTCGTGAAAAACTGTTTTTT	CASSPYEGGREKLFF
TRBV10-3	-	TRBJ2-2	-	TGTGCCATCAGTGGATTGAACACCGGGGAGCTGTTTTTT	CAISGLNTGELFF
TRBV29-1	-	TRBJ2-3	TRBD1	TGCAGCGTTGAAGATTACAGGGGTCTTGATACGCAGTATTTT	CSVEDYRGLDTQYF
TRBV27	-	TRBJ2-7	-	TGTGCCAGCAGCACGTATACAGGCTACGAGCAGTACTTC	CASSTYTGYEQYF
TRBV10-3	once	TRBJ1-2	-	TGTGCCATCAGGTTGGACAGTAACTATGGCTACACCTTC	CAIRLDSNYGYTF
TRBV15	-	TRBJ1-1	TRBD1	TGTGCCACCAGCCGCGACAGGGGAGAAACTGAAGCTTTCTTT	CATSRDRGETEAFF
TRBV27	once	TRBJ1-6	-	TGTGCCAGCAGGGACTATGACAGCAAAAATTCACCCCTCCACTTT	CASRDYDSKNSPLHF
TRBV4-2	-	TRBJ2-1	TRBD1	TGTGCCAGCAGCCAAGAGGGGGTGGCAGGGGGCTCCTACAATGAGCAGTTCTTC	CASSQEGVAGGSYNEQFF
TRBV5-6	few	TRBJ2-5	TRBD1	TGTGCCAGCAGCTTGGCTCGACAGGGAAAAGAGACCCAGTACTTC	CASSLARQGKETQYF
TRBV7-2	-	TRBJ1-1	-	TGTGCCAGCAGCTACGGGACGCCGACTGAAGCTTTCTTT	CASSYGTPTEAFF
TRBV28	-	TRBJ2-2	-	TGTGCCAGCAGACCAATTCTAGGGTCGGGTAGGGAGCTGTTTTTT	CASRPILGSGRELFF
TRBV7-8	-	TRBJ2-1	-	TGTGCCAGCAGCTTCACTGGGGGTACAGGGAATGAGCAGTTCTTC	CASSFTGGTGNEQFF
TRBV25-1	-	TRBJ2-3	TRBD1	TGTGCCAGCAGTACCGGGACAGGGTATTTCGATACGCAGTATTTT	CASSTGTGYFDTQYF
TRBV4-1	-	TRBJ2-7	TRBD1	TGCGCCAGCAGGAGAACCCGGGACAGTACCGCCTACGAGCAGTACTTC	CASRRTRDSTAYEQYF
TRBV7-7	-	TRBJ2-1	TRBD2	TGTGCCAGCAGCTTTGGTGGAGTAGCGGGAGATAGGGAGCAGTTCTTC	CASSFGGVAGDREQFF
TRBV5-5	once	TRBJ1-2	-	TGTGCCAGCAGCCTAGAACCGGGGGCGGTTTATGGCTACACCTTC	CASSLEPGAVYGYTF
TRBV7-6	-	TRBJ2-7	TRBD2	TGTGCCAGCAGCTTAACATCTAGCGGGGCCCCCTACGAGCAGTACTTC	CASSLTSSGAPYEQYF
TRBV10-2	few	TRBJ2-1	TRBD1	TGCGCCAGCAGATCTGGGACAGTTAAAGAGCAGTTCTTC	CASRSGTVKEQFF
TRBV2	-	TRBJ2-6	-	TGTGCCAGCAGTTCGGGACCGAGCTCTGGGGTCAACGTCCTGACTTTC	CASSSGPSSGVNVLTF